This entry lists 2 T cell receptor beta chains sequenced from one sample in a study of control samples from healthy donors and cancer patients. The protocol was immunoSEQ multiplex PCR, while the TCRdb copy is restricted to in-frame clones and leaves out a portion. Altogether some 150,000 clones are present, approximately 93% being singletons, with the ten largest covering approximately 2.5%. The sequenced material came from blood. These receptors originate from a man aged 50 to 60 in good health.

The rearrangement joins TRBV9 to TRBJ2-7, with a weak D call TRBD2 (6 bases). Germline V gene sequence: CDR1 SGDLS, CDR2 YYNGEE. The CDR3 spans 17 residues. V was shortened by 0 bases and J by 3 bases, with 19 bases between the two germline ends. The CDR3 loop is CASSVATGAVGFYEQYF. The CDR3 nucleotides are TGTGCCAGCAGCGTAGCTACGGGAGCGGTAGGATTCTACGAGCAGTACTTC.

V gene TRBV12-3 or TRBV12-4 combines with J gene TRBJ2-7; TRBD2 aligns across 7 bases. V shed 6 bases, J shed 3 bases, and the junction held 2 bases outside the gene matches. This CDR3 is 12 amino acids long. CDR3 in DNA: TGTGCCAGCAGACTAGCGCACTACGAGCAGTACTTC. It translates to CASRLAHYEQYF.